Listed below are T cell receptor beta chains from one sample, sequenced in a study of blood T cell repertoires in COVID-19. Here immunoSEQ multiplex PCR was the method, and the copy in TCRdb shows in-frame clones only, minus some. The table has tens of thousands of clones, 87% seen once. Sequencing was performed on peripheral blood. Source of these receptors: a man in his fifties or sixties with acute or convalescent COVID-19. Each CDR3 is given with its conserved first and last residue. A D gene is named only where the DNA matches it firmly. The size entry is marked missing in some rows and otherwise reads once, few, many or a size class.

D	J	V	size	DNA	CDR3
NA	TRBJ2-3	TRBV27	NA	TGTGCCAGCAGTTTAAGACTAGATTATACGCAGTATTTT	CASSLRLDYTQYF
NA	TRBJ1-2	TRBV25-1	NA	TGTGCCACGCAGGGTAGTGGCTACACCTTC	CATQGSGYTF
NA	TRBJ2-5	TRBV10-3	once	TGTGCCATCAGTGACAGAGAGACCCAGTACTTC	CAISDRETQYF
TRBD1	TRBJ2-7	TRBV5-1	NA	TGCGCCAGCAGTCATGGACAGGGCTACGAGCAGTACTTC	CASSHGQGYEQYF
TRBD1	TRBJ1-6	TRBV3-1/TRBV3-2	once	TGTGCCAGCAGCCGCAACAGGGGGCGGAATTCACCCCTCCACTTT	CASSRNRGRNSPLHF
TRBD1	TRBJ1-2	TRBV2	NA	TGTGCCAGCGGCAGGGGGTACGATGGCTACACCTTC	CASGRGYDGYTF
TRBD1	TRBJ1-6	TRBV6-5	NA	TGTGCCAGCAGAACGGGACAGTATAATTCACCCCTCCACTTT	CASRTGQYNSPLHF
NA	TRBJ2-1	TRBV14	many	TGTGCCAGCAGCCAGGCCATTTCAGAAACAGGGGAGCAGTTCTTC	CASSQAISETGEQFF
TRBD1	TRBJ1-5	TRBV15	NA	TGTGCCACCAGCAGAGAGGACAGGGCCGTCAATCAGCCCCAGCATTTT	CATSREDRAVNQPQHF
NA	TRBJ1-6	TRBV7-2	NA	TGTGCCAGCAGACAGGGAGCGGGGAATTCACCCCTCCACTTT	CASRQGAGNSPLHF
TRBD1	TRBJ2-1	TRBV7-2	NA	TGTGCCAGCAGTCTCGACAGGGACAATGAGCAGTTCTTC	CASSLDRDNEQFF
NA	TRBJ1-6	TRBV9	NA	TGTGCCAGCAGCGCCGAGCCGCAGGCGAATTCACCCCTCCACTTT	CASSAEPQANSPLHF
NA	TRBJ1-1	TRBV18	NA	TGTGCCAGCTCTCAACAGGAAAACACTGAAGCTTTCTTT	CASSQQENTEAFF
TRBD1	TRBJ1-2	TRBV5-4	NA	TGTGCCAGCAAGACCGGGACAGGGGCCGCGAATGGCTACACCTTC	CASKTGTGAANGYTF
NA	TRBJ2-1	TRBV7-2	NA	TGTGCCAGCAGCTTAGTCCCAAACAATGAGCAGTTCTTC	CASSLVPNNEQFF
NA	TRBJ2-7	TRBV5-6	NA	TGTGCCAGCAGCTTATATGGGGCGCCCGAGCAGTACTTC	CASSLYGAPEQYF
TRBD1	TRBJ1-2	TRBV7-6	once	TGTGCCAGCAGCCTGCAACAGGGGGCCGGGTATGGCTACACCTTC	CASSLQQGAGYGYTF
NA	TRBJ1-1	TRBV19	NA	TGTGCCACCCGGGTTCTTGTGGTCGGAACTGAAGCTTTCTTT	CATRVLVVGTEAFF
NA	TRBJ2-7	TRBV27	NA	TGTGCCAGCAAACACCGCCGCAGTTTCGCCTACGAGCAGTACTTC	CASKHRRSFAYEQYF
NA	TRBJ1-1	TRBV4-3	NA	TGCGCCAGCAGCCAAGTCCGGGGAACTGAAGCTTTCTTT	CASSQVRGTEAFF
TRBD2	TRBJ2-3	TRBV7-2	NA	TGTGCCAGCAGCTCCGCCTCAGCGGGGGGGCAGGATACGCAGTATTTT	CASSSASAGGQDTQYF
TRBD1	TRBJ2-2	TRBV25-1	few	TGTGCCAGCAGGGGACAGACGAACACCGGGGAGCTGTTTTTT	CASRGQTNTGELFF
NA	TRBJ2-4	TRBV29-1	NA	TGCAGCGTTGAAGGGGTCAGGGGCGGTGTTGGCATTCAGTACTTC	CSVEGVRGGVGIQYF
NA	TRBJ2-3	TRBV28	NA	TGTGCCAGCAATTGGGCGGGCGCGGATGGGGATACGCAGTATTTT	CASNWAGADGDTQYF
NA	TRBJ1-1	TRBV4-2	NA	TGTGCCAGCAGCCAAGAGCGCGGGCTTGGGGAAGCTTTCTTT	CASSQERGLGEAFF
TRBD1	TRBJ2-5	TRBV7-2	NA	TGTGCCAGCAGCGATCCTGACAGGGGGCGCGAAGAGACCCAGTACTTC	CASSDPDRGREETQYF
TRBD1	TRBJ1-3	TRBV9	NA	TGTGCCAGCAGCACGACAGGGGCTTATTCTGGAAACACCATATATTTT	CASSTTGAYSGNTIYF
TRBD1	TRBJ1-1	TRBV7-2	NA	TGTGCCAGCAGCACAGGGGGCGGGTTTGAAGCTTTCTTT	CASSTGGGFEAFF
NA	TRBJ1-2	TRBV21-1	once	TGTGCCAGCAGCAAAAGGGACACACACTATGGCTACACCTTC	CASSKRDTHYGYTF
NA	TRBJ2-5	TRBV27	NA	TGTGCCAGCAGTCCCCAGGGGAATTGGGAGACCCAGTACTTC	CASSPQGNWETQYF
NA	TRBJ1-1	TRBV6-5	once	TGTGCCAGCAGTTACTCTCCCCAGGGTGAGGTATTC	CASSYSPQGEVF
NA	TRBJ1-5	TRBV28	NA	TGTGCCAGCATTGGACAGTCCGTTATCAATCAGCCCCAGCATTTT	CASIGQSVINQPQHF
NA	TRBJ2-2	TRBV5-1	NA	TGCGCCAGCAGCTTCCAGGGGAACACCGGGGAGCTGTTTTTT	CASSFQGNTGELFF
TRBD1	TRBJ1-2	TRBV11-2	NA	TGTGCCAGCAGCCTCGGGGCAGGGGGAAGCTATGGCTACACCTTC	CASSLGAGGSYGYTF
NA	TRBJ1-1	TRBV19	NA	TGTGCCAGTCAGGGATTACCCCCACAACGGACTGAAGCTTTCTTT	CASQGLPPQRTEAFF
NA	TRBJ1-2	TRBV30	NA	TGTGCCTGGAGTCGGACAGAGAACTATGGCTACACCTTC	CAWSRTENYGYTF
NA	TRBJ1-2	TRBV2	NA	TGTGCCAGCACCTCTATGGTACGGGGGGACTATGGCTACACCTTC	CASTSMVRGDYGYTF
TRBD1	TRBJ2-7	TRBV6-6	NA	TGTGCCAGCAGTTCCCCCGGGACAGGGACAGGCGAGCAGTACTTC	CASSSPGTGTGEQYF
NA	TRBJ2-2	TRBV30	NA	TGTGCCTGGAGTCGACAGTCCCCCGGGGAGCTGTTTTTT	CAWSRQSPGELFF
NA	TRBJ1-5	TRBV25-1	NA	TGTGCCAGCAGTGCTGATCAGCCCCAGCATTTT	CASSADQPQHF